Described below is a single T cell receptor beta chain sequence and its context. Generated by immunoSEQ multiplex PCR, the TCRdb table keeps only in-frame clones and is missing some. Of 20,000 to 25,000 clones listed, 85% to 90% are singletons. Cyclophosphamide on days +3 and +4 followed busulfan-fludarabine conditioning and a marrow graft. The CDR3 length is 15 residues. V shed 5 bases and J shed 4 bases, with 17 bases lying between them. Per germline, CDR1 SEHNR and CDR2 FQNEAQ (reference sequence). The source of the sample is a study of T cells after posttransplantation cyclophosphamide. Source: PBMCs, taken after allogeneic stem cell transplant with posttransplant cyclophosphamide. This TCR came from a female patient in her 30s who received an allogeneic stem cell transplant from an unrelated donor, was CMV-positive, and had no GVHD. Some T cells may be the graft donor's. The rearrangement joins TRBV7-9 to TRBJ1-2; possibly TRBD1 for D (6 bases). This chain's CDR3 is CASSRNREALYGYTF. The CDR3 DNA reads as TGTGCCAGCAGCAGAAACAGGGAAGCGCTCTATGGCTACACCTTC.